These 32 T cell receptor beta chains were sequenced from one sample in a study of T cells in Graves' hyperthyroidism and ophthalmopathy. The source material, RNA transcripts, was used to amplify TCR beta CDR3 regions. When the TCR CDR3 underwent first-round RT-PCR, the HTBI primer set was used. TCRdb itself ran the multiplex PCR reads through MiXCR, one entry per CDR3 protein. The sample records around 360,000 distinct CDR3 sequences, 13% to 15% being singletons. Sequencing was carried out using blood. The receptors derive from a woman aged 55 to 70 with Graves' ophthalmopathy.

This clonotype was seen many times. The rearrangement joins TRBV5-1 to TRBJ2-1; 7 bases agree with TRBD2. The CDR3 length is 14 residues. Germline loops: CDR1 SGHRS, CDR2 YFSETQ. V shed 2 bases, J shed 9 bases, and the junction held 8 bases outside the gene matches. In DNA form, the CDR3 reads TGCGCCAGCAGCTTACTAGCGACCCGTGGTGAGCAGTTCTTC. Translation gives CASSLLATRGEQFF.

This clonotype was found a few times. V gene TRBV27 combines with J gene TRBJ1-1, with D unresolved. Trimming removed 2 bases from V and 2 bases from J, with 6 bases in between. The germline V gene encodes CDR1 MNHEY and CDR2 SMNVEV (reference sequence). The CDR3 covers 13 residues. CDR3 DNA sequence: TGTGCCAGCAGTTTAGCACTTAACACTGAAGCTTTCTTT. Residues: CASSLALNTEAFF.

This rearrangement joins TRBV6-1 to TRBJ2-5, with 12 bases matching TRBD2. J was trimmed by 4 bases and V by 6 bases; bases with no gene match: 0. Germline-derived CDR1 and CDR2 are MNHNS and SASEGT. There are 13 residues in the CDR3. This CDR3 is CASRGLAGETQYF. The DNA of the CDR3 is TGTGCCAGCAGGGGACTAGCGGGAGAGACCCAGTACTTC.

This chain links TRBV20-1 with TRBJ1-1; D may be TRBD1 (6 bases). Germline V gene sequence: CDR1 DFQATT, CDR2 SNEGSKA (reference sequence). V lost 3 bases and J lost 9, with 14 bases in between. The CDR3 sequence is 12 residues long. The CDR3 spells CSASPEGGKAFF. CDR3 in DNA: TGCAGTGCTAGTCCCGAAGGGGGAAAAGCTTTCTTT.

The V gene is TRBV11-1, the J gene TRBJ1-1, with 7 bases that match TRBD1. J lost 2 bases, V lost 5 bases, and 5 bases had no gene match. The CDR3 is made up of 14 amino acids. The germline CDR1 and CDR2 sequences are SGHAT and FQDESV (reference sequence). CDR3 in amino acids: CASSIGTANTEAFF. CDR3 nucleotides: TGTGCCAGCAGCATCGGGACAGCAAACACTGAAGCTTTCTTT.

CDR3 coding DNA: TGTGCCAGCAGTTCCCACAGGGTTCAGGAAAAACTGTTTTTT. It translates to CASSSHRVQEKLFF. The rearrangement links TRBV6-1 to TRBJ1-4; possibly TRBD1 for D (6 bases). The CDR3 is 14 amino acids. Germline CDR1 and CDR2: MNHNS and SASEGT. Trimming pared 5 bases from V and 8 bases from J, leaving 15 bases between.

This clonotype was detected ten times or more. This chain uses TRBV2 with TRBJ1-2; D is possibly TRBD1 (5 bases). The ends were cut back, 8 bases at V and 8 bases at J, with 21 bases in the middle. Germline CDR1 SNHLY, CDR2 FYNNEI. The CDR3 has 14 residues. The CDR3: CASDKLRAAGGYTF. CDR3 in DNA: TGTGCCAGCGATAAACTCAGGGCGGCAGGCGGCTACACCTTC.

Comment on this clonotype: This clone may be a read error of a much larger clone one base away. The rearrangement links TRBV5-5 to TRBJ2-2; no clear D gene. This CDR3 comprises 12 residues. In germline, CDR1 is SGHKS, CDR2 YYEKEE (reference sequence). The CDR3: CAISLAAGELFF. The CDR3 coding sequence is TGTGCCATCAGCTTGGCAGCCGGGGAGCTGTTTTTT.

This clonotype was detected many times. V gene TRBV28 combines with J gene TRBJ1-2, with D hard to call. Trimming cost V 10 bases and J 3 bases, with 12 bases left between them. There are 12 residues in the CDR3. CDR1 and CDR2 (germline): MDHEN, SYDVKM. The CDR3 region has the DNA TGTGCCACCCAGCAGGTGGACTATGGCTACACCTTC. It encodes CATQQVDYGYTF.

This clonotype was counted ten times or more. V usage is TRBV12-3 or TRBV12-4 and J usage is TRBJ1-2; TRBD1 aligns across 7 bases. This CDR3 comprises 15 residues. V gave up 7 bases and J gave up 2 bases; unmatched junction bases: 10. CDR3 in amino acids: CASTNFRGGNYGYTF. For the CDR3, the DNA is TGTGCCAGCACTAACTTCAGGGGGGGGAACTATGGCTACACCTTC.

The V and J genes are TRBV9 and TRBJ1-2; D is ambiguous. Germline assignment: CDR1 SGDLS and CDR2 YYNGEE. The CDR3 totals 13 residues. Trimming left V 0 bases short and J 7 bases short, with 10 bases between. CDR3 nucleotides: TGTGCCAGCAGCGTAGACGGTAGGGTTGGCTACACCTTC. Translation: CASSVDGRVGYTF.

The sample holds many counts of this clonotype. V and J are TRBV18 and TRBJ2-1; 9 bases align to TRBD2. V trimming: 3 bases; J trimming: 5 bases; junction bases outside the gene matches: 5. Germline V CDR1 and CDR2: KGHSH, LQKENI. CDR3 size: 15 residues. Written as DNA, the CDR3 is TGTGCCAGCTCACCCCAAGCGGGAGGAGACAATGAGCAGTTCTTC. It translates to CASSPQAGGDNEQFF.

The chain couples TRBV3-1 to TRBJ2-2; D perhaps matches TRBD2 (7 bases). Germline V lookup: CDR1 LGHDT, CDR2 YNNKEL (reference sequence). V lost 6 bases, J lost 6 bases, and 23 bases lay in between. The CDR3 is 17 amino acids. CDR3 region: CASSPDSSAGAAGELFF. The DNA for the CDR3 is TGTGCCAGCAGTCCCGACTCAAGCGCGGGGGCCGCCGGGGAGCTGTTTTTT. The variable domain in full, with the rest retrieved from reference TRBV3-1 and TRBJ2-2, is DTAVSQTPKYLVTQMGNDKSIKCEQNLGHDTMYWYKQDSKKFLKIMFSYNNKELIINETVPNRFSPKSPDKAHLNLHINSLELGDSAVYFCASSPDSSAGAAGELFFGEGSRLTVL.

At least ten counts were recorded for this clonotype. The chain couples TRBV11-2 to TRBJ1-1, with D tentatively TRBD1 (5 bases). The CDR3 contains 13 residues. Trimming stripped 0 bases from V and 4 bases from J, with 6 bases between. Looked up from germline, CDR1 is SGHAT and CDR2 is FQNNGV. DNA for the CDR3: TGTGCCAGCAGCTTAGATCAGGGCACTGAAGCTTTCTTT. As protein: CASSLDQGTEAFF.

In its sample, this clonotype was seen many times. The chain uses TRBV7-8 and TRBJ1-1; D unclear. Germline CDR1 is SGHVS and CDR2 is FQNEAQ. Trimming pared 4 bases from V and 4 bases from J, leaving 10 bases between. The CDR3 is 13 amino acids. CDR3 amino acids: CASSSTTGTEAFF. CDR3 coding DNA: TGTGCCAGCAGCTCCACAACGGGCACTGAAGCTTTCTTT.

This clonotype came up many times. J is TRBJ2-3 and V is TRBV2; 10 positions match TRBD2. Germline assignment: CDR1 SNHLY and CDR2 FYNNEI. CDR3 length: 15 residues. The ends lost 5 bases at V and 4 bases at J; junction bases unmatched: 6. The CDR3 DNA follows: TGTGCCAGCAGTAGCGGGAGGGCCATCGCAGATACGCAGTATTTT. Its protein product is CASSSGRAIADTQYF. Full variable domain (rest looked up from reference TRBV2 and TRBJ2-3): EPEVTQTPSHQVTQMGQEVILRCVPISNHLYFYWYRQILGQKVEFLVSFYNNEISEKSEIFDDQFSVERPDGSNFTLKIRSTKLEDSAMYFCASSSGRAIADTQYFGPGTRLTVL.

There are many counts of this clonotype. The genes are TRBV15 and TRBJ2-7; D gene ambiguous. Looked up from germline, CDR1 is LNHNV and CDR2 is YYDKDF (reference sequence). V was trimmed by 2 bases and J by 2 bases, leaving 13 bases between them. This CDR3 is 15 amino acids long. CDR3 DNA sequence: TGTGCCACCAGCAGACGACCAGGACCCCCCTACGAGCAGTACTTC. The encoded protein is CATSRRPGPPYEQYF.

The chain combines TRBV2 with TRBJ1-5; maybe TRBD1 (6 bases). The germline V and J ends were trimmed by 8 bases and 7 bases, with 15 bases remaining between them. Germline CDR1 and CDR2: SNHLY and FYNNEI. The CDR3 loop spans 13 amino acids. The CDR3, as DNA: TGTGCCAGCTCCAGGGGCGCAGGACAGCCCCAGCATTTT. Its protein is CASSRGAGQPQHF.

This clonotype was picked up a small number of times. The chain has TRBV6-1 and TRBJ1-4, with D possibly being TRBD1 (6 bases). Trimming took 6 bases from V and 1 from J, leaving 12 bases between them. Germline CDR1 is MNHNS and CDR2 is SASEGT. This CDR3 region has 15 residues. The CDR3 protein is CASRASGQTNEKLFF. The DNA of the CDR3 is TGTGCCAGCAGAGCTTCGGGACAAACTAATGAAAAACTGTTTTTT.

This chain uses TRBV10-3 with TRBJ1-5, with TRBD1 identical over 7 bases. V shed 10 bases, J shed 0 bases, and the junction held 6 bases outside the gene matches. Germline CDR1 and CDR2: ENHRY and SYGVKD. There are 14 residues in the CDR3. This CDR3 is CATRDSYSNQPQHF. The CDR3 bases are TGTGCCACCCGGGACAGCTATAGCAATCAGCCCCAGCATTTT.

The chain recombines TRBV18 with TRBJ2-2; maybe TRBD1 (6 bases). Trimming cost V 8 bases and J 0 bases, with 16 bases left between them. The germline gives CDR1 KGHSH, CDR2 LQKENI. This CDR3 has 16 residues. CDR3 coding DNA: TGTGCCAGCATTCCCCAAGAGGGGGCGAACACCGGGGAGCTGTTTTTT. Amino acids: CASIPQEGANTGELFF.

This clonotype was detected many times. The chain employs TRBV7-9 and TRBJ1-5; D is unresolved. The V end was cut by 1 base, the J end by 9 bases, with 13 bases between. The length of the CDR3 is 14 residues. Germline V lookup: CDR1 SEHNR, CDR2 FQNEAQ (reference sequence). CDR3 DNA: TGTGCCAGCAGCTTAGATCCGGGTAGTATGCCCCAGCATTTT. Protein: CASSLDPGSMPQHF.

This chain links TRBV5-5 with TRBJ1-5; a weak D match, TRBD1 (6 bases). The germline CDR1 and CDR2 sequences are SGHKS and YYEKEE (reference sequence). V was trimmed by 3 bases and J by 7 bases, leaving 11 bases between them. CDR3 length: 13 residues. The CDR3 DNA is TGTGCCAGCAGCTGGATGGGGGGCCAGCCCCAGCATTTT. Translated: CASSWMGGQPQHF.

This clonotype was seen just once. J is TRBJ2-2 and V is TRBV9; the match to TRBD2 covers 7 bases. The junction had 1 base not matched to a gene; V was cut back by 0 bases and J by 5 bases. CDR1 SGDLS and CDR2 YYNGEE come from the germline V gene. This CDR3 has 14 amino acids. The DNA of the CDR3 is TGTGCCAGCAGCGTAGGGGGGGGGACCGGGGAGCTGTTTTTT. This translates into CASSVGGGTGELFF.

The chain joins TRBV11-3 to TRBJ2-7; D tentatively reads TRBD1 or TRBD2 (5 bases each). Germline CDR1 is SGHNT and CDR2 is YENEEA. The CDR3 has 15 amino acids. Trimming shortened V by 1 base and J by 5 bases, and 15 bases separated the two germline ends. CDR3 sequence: CASSLGGANNHEQYF. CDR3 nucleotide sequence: TGTGCCAGCAGCTTAGGAGGGGCGAATAACCACGAGCAGTACTTC.

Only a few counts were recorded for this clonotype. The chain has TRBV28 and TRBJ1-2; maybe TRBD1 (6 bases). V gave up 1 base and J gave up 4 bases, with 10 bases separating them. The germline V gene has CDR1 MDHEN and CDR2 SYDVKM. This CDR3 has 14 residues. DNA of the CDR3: TGTGCCAGCAGTTTATTCCCGGACAGCTATGGCTACACCTTC. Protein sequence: CASSLFPDSYGYTF.

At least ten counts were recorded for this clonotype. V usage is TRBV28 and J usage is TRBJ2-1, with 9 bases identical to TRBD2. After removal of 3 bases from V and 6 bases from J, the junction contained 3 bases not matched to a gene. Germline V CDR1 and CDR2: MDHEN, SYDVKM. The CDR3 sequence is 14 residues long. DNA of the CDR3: TGTGCCAGCAGTTTCCGCGGGAGGGGCAATGAGCAGTTCTTC. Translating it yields CASSFRGRGNEQFF.

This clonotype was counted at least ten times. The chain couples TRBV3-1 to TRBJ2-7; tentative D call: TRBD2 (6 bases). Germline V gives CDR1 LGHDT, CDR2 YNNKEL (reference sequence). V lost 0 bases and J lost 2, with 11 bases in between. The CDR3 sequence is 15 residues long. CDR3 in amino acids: CASSQDMAGTYEQYF. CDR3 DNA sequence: TGTGCCAGCAGCCAAGATATGGCGGGAACCTACGAGCAGTACTTC.

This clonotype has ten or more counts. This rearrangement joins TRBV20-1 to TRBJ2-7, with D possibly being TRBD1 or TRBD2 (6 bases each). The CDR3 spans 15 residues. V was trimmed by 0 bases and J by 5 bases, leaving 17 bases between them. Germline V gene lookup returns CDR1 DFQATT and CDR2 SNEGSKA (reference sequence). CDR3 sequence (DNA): TGCAGTGCTAGAGATGTGGTAGGGGGGACCCACGAGCAGTACTTC. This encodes CSARDVVGGTHEQYF.

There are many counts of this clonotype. The CDR3, as DNA: TGTGCCAGCAGCGTAGTAGGGGGGGGAAGCTACAATGAGCAGTTCTTC. This translates into CASSVVGGGSYNEQFF. The chain joins TRBV9 to TRBJ2-1; D possibly corresponds to TRBD2 (7 bases). The CDR3 is made up of 16 amino acids. Germline CDR1 reads SGDLS; CDR2 reads YYNGEE. V lost 0 bases, J lost 3 bases, and 13 bases lay in between.

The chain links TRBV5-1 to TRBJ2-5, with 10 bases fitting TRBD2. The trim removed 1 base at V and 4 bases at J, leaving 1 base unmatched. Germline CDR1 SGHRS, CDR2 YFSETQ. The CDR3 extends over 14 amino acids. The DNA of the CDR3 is TGCGCCAGCAGCTTGAGGACTAGCGGAGAGACCCAGTACTTC. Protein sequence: CASSLRTSGETQYF.

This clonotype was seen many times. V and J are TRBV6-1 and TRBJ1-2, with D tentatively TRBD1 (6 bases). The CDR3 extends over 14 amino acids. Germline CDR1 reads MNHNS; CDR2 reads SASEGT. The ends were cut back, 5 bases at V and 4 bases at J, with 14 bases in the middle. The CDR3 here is CASSYLRGPYGYTF. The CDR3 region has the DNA TGTGCCAGCAGTTACCTCAGGGGCCCCTATGGCTACACCTTC.